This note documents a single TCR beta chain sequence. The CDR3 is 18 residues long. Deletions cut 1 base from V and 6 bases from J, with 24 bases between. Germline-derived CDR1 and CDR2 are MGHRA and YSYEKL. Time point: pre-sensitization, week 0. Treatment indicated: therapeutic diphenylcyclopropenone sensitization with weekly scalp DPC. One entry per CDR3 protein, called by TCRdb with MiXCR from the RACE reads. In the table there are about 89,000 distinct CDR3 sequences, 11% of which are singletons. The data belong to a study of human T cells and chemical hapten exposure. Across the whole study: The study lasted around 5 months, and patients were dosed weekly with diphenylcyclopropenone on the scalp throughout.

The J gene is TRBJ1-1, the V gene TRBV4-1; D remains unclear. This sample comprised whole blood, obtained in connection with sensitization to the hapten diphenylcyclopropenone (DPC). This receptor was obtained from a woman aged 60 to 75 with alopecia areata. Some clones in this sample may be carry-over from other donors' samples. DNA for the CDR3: TGCGCCAGCAGCCAAGCGAAAGCGTCCCGACCTCTTGGGTCTGAAGCTTTCTTT. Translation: CASSQAKASRPLGSEAFF.